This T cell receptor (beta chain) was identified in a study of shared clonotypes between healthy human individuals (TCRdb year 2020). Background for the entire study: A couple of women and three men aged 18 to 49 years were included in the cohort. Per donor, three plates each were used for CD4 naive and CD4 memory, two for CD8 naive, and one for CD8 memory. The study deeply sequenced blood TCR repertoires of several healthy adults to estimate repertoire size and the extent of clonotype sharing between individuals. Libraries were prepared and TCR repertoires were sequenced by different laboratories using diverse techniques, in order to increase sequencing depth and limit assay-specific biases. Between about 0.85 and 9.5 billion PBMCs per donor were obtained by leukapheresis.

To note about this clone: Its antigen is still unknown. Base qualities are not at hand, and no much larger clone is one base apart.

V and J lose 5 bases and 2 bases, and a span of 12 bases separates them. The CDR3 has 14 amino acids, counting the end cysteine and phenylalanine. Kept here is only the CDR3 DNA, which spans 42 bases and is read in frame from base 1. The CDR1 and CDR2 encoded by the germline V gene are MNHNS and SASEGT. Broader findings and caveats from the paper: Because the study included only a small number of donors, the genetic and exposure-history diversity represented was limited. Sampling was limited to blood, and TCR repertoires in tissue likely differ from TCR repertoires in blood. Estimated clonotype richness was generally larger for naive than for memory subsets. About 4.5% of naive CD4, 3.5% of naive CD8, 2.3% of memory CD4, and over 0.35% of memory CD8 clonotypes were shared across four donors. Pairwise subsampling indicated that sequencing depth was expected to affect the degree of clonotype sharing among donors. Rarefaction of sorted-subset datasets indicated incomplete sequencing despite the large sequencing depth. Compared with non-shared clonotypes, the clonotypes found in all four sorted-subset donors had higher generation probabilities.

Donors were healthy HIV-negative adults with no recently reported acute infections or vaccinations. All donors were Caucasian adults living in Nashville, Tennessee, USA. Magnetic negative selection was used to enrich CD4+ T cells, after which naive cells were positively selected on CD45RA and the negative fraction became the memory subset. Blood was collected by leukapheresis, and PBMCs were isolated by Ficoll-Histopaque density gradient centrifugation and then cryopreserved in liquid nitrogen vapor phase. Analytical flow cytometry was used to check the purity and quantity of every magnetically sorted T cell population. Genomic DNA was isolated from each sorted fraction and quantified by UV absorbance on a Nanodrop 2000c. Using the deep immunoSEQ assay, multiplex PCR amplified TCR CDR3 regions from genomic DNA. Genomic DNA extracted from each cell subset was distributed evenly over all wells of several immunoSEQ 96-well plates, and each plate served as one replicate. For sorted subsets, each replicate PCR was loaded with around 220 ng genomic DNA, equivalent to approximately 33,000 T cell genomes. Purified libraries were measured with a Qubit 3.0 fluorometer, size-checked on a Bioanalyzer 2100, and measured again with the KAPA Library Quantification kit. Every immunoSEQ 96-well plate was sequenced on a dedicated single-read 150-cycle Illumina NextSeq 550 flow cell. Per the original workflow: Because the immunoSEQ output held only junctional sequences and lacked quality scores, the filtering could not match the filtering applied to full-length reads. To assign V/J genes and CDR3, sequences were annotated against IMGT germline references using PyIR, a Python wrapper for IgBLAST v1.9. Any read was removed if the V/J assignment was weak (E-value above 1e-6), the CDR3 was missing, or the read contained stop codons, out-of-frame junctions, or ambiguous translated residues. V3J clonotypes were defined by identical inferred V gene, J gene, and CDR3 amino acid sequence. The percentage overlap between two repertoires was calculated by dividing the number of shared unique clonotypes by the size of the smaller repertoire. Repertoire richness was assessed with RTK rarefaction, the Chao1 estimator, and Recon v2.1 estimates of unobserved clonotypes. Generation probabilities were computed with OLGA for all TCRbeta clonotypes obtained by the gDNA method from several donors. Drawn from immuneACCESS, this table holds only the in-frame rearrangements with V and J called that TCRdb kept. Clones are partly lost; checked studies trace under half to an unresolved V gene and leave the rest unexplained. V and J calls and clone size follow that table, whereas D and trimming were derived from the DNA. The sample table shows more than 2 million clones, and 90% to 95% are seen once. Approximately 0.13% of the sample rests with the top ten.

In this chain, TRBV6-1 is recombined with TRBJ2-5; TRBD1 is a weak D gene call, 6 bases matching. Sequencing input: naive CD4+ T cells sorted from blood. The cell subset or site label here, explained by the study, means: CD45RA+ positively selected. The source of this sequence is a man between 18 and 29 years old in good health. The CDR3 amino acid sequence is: CASSQGQLQETQYF. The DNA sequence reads TGTGCCAGCAGTCAAGGACAGTTACAAGAGACCCAGTACTTC.